This T cell receptor (beta chain) was sequenced during a study of regulatory T cells in long-lasting Graves disease. The CDR3 loop spans 14 amino acids. V shed 4 bases and J shed 8 bases, with 12 bases lying between them. CDR1 MDHEN and CDR2 SYDVKM come from the germline V gene. A few counts support this clonotype. Its specificity is unknown. Time point defined: persistent/refractory GD, antithyroid drugs over 5 years with positive TRAb. The TCR library was made from RNA that had been extracted from PBMCs in TRIzol. General study results and limits: The TCR repertoire of persistent Graves' patients was less diverse than that of newly diagnosed ones. When disease was persistent, TRBV28, TRBJ1-2 and TRBJ2-5 were the favored segments. With a small sample size, accuracy may have been reduced.

In building TCR beta libraries, iRepertoire HTBI primers were used together with Arm-PCR of CDR3 regions. In the original analysis: Gene usage covered some 60 TRBV and some 13 TRBJ segments. TCRdb analysed the multiplex PCR reads with MiXCR anew, one entry per CDR3 protein. The V and J calls and clone size come from TCRdb's table, not from the authors' own analysis. The table lists some 430,000 distinct CDR3 sequences, 20% to 25% of them singletons, with roughly 7.1% in the top ten. Sequenced material: peripheral blood mononuclear cells (PBMCs), taken when the disease was refractory, from a patient treated with antithyroid drugs. The origin of this receptor is a female donor with Graves disease. The gene calls are TRBV28 and TRBJ1-6; maybe TRBD1 (6 bases). The DNA of the CDR3 is TGTGCCAGCAGTTCCGGGACAAACTATTCACCCCTCCACTTT. Amino acids: CASSSGTNYSPLHF. Using reference TRBV28 and TRBJ1-6 for the parts outside the CDR3, the full variable domain is DVKVTQSSRYLVKRTGEKVFLECVQDMDHENMFWYRQDPGLGLRLIYFSYDVKMKEKGDIPEGYSVSREKKERFSLILESASTNQTSMYLCASSSGTNYSPLHFGNGTRLTVT.